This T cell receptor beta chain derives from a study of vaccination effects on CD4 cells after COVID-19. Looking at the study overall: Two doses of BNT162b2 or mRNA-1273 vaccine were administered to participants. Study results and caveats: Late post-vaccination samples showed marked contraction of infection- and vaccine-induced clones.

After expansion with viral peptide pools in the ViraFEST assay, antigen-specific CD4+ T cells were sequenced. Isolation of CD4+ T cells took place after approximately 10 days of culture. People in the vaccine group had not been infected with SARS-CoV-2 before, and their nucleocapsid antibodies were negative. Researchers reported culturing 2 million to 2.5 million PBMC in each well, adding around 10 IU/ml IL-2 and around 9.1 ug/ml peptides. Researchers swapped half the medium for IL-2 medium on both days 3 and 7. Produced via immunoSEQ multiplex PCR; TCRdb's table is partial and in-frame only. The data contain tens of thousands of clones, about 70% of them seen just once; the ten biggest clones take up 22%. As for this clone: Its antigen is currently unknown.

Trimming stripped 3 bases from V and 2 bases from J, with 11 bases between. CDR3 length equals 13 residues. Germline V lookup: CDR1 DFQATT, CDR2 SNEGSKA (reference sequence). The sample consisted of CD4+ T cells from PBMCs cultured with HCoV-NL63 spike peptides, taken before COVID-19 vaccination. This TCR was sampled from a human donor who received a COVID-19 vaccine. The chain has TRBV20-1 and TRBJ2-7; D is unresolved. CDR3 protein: CSASLGIAYEQYF. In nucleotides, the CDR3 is TGCAGTGCTAGTTTGGGGATCGCCTACGAGCAGTACTTC.